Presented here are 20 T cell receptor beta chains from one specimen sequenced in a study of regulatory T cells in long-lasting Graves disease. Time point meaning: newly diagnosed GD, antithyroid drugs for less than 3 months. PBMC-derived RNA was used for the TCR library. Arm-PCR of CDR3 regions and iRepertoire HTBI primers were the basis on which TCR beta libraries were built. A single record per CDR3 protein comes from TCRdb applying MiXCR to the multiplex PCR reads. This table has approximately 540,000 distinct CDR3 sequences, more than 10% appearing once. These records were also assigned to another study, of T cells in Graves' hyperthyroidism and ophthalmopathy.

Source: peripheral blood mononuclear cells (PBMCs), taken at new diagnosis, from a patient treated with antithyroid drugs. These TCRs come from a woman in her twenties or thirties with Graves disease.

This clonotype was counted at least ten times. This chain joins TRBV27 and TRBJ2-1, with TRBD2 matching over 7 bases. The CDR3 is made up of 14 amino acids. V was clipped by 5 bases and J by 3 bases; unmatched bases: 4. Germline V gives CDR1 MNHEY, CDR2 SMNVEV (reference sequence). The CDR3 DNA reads TGTGCCAGCAGTCTTAGCGGGCTCTACAATGAGCAGTTCTTC. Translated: CASSLSGLYNEQFF.

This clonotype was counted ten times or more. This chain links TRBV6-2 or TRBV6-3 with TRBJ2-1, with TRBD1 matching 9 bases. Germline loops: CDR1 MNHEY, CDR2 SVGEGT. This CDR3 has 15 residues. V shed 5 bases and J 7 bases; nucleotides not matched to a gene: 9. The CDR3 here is CASSDVGQGTNEQFF. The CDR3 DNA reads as TGTGCCAGCAGTGACGTTGGACAGGGGACGAATGAGCAGTTCTTC.

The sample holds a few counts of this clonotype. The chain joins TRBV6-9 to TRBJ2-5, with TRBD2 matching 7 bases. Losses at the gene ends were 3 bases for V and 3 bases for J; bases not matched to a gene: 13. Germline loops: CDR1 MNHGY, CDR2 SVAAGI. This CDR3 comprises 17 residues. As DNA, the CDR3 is TGTGCCAGCAGTTACCGGTTACCAGCGGGGAAAAAAGAGACCCAGTACTTC. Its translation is CASSYRLPAGKKETQYF.

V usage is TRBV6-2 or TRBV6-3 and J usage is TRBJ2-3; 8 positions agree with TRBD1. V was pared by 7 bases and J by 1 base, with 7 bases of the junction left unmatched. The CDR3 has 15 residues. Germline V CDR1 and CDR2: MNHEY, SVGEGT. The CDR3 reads CASISGRGRTDTQYF. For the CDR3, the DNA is TGTGCCAGCATTTCGGGCAGGGGGCGCACAGATACGCAGTATTTT.

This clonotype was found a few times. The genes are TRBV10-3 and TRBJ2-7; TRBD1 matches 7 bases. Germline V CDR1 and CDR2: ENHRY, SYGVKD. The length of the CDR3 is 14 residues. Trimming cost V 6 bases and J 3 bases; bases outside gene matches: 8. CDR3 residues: CAISRTGDGYEQYF. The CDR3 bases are TGTGCCATCAGCCGAACAGGGGATGGCTACGAGCAGTACTTC.

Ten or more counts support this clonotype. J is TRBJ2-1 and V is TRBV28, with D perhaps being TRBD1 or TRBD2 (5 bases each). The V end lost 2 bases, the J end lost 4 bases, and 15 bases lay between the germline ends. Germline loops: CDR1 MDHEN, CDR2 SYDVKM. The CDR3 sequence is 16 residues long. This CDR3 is CASSLGGSLAYNEQFF. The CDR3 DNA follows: TGTGCCAGCAGTTTAGGGGGATCCCTCGCTTACAATGAGCAGTTCTTC.

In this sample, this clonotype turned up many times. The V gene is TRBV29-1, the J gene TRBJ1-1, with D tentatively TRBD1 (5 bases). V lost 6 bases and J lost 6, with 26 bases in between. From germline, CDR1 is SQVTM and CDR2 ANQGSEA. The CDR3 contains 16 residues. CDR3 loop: CSVPVPGGSIYPEAFF. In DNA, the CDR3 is TGCAGCGTGCCGGTCCCGGGGGGGAGTATATATCCTGAAGCTTTCTTT. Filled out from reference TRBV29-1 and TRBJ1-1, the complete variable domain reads SAVISQKPSRDICQRGTSLTIQCQVDSQVTMMFWYRQQPGQSLTLIATANQGSEATYESGFVIDKFPISRPNLTFSTLTVSNMSPEDSSIYLCSVPVPGGSIYPEAFFGQGTRLTVV.

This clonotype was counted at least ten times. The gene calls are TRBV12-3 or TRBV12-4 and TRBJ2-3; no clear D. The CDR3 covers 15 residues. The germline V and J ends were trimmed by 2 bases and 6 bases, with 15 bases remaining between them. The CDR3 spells CASSLISERMDTQYF. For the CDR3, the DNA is TGTGCCAGCAGTTTAATATCGGAACGTATGGATACGCAGTATTTT.

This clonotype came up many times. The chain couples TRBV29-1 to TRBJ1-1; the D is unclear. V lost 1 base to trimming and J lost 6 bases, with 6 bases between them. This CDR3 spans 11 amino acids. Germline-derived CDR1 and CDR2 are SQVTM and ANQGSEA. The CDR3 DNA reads TGCAGCGTTGAAGTCAGCGCTGAAGCTTTCTTT. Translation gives CSVEVSAEAFF.

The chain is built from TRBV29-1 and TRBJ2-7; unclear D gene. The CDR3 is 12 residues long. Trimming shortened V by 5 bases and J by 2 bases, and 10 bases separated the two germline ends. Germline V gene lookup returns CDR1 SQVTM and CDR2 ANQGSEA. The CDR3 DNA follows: TGCAGCGTTTCGGTCGTAGCCTACGAGCAGTACTTC. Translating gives CSVSVVAYEQYF.

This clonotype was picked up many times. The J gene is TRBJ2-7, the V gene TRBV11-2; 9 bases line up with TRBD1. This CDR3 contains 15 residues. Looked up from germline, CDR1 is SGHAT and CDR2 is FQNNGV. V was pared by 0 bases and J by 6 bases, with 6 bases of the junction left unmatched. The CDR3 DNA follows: TGTGCCAGCAGCTTAGATCCGGGACAGGGAACCGAGCAGTACTTC. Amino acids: CASSLDPGQGTEQYF. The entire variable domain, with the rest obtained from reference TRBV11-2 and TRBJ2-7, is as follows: EAGVAQSPRYKIIEKRQSVAFWCNPISGHATLYWYQQILGQGPKLLIQFQNNGVVDDSQLPKDRFSAERLKGVDSTLKIQPAKLEDSAVYLCASSLDPGQGTEQYFGPGTRLTVT.

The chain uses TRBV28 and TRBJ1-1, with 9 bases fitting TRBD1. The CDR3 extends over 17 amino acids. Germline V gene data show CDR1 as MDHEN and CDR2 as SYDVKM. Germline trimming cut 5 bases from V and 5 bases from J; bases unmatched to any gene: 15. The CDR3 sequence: CASSATIQGALLTEAFF. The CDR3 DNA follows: TGTGCCAGCAGTGCAACCATACAGGGGGCGCTTTTGACTGAAGCTTTCTTT.

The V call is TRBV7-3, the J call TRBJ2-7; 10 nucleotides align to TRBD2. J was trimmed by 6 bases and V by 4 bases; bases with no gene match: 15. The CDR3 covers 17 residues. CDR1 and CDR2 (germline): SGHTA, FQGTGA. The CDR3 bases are TGTGCCAGCAGCTCCAACCCAGCCCAGCGGGAGGGCGGCGAGCAGTACTTC. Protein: CASSSNPAQREGGEQYF.

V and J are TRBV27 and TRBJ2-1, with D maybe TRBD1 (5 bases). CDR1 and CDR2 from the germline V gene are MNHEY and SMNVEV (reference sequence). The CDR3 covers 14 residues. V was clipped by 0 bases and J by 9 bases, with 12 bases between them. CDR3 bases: TGTGCCAGCAGTTTATCAGCTCAGGGCGCTGAGCAGTTCTTC. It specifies CASSLSAQGAEQFF.

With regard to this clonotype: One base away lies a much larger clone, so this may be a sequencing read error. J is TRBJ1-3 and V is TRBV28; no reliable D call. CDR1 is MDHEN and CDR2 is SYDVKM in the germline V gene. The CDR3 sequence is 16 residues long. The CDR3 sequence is CASSSEGAGSGSTIYF. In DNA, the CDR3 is TGTGCCAGCAGTTCGGAGGGCGCGGGCTCTGGAAGCACCATATATTTT.

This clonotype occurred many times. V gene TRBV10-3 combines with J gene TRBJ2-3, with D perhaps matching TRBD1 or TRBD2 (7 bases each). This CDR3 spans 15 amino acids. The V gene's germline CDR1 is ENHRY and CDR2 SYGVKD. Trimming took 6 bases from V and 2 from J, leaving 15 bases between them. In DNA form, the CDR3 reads TGTGCCATCAGCAGGGGGGGGCCTGACACAGATACGCAGTATTTT. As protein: CAISRGGPDTDTQYF.

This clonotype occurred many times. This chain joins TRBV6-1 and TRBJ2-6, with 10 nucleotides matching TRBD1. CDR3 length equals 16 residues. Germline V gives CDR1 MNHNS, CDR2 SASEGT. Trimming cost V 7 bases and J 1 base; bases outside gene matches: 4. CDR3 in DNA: TGTGCCAGCACCCGGGACAGGGGTTCTGGGGCCAACGTCCTGACTTTC. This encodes CASTRDRGSGANVLTF.

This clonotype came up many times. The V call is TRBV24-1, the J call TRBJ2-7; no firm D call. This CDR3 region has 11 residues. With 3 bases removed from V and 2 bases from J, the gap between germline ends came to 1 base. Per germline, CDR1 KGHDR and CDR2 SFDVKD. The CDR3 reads CATSDTYEQYF. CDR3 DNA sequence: TGTGCCACCAGTGATACCTACGAGCAGTACTTC.

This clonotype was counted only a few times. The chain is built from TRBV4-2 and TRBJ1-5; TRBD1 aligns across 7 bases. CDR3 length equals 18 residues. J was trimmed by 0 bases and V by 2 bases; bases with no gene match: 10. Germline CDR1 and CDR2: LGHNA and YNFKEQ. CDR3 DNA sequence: TGTGCCAGCAGCCAAAGGACAGGCAGAGACGATAGCAATCAGCCCCAGCATTTT. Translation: CASSQRTGRDDSNQPQHF.

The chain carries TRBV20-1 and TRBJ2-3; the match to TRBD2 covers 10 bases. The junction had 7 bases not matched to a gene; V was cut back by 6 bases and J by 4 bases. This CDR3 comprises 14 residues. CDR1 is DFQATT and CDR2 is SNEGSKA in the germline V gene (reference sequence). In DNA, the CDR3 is TGCAGTGCGCTAGCGGGAGTTCGACCAGATACGCAGTATTTT. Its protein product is CSALAGVRPDTQYF.